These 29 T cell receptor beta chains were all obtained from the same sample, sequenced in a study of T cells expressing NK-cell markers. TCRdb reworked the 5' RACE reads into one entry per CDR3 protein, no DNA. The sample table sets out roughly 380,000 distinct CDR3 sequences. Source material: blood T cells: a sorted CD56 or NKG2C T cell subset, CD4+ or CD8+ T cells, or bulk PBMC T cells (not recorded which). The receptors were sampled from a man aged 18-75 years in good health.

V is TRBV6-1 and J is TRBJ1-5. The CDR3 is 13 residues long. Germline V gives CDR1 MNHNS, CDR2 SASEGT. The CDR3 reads CASSKGPDQPQHF.

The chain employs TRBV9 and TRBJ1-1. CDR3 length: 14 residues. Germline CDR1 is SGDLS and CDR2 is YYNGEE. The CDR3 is CASSVEYYGTEAFF.

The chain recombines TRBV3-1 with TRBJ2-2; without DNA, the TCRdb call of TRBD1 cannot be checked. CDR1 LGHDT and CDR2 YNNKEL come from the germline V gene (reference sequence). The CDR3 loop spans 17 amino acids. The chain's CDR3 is CASSPFLTGGNTGELFF.

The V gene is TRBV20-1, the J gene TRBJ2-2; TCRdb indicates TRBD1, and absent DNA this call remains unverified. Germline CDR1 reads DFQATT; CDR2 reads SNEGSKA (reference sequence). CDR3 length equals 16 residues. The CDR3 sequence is CSATRTGRGGTGELFF.

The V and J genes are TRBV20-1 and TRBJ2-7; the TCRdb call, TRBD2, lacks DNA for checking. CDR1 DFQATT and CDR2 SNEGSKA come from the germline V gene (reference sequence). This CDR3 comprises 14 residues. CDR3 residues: CSAKDPDSHYRQYF.

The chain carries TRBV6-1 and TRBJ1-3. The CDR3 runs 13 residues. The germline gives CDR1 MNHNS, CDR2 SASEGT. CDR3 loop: CASRNWDVNTIYF.

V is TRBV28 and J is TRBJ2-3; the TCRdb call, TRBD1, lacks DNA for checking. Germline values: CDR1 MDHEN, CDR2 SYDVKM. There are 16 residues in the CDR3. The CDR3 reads CASRRHYRGQTDTQYF. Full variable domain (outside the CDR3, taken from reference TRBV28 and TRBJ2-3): DVKVTQSSRYLVKRTGEKVFLECVQDMDHENMFWYRQDPGLGLRLIYFSYDVKMKEKGDIPEGYSVSREKKERFSLILESASTNQTSMYLCASRRHYRGQTDTQYFGPGTRLTVL.

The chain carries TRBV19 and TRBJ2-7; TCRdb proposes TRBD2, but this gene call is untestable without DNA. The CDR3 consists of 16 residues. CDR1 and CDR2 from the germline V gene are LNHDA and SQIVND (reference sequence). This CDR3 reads CASSPRVSGLNGEQYF.

CDR3 amino acids: CASSPQASSTYNEQFF. The chain employs TRBV5-1 and TRBJ2-1; TCRdb selects TRBD1, and the lack of DNA leaves this call unchecked. The CDR3 sequence is 16 residues long. Germline lookup yields CDR1 SGHRS and CDR2 YFSETQ.

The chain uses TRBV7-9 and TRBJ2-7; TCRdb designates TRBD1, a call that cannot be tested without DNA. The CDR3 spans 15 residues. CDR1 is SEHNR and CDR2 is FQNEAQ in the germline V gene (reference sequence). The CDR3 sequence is CASRDPGQGSYEQYF. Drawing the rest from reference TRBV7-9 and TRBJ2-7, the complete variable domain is DTGVSQNPRHKITKRGQNVTFRCDPISEHNRLYWYRQTLGQGPEFLTYFQNEAQLEKSRLLSDRFSAERPKGSFSTLEIQRTEQGDSAMYLCASRDPGQGSYEQYFGPGTRLTVT.

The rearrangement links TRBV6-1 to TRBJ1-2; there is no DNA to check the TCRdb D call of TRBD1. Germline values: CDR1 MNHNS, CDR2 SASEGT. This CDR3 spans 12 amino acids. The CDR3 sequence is CASSETTGHSTF.

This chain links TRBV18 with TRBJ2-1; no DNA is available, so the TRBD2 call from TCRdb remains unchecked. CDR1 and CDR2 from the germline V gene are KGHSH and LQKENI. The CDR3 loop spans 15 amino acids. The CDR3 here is CASSPGFRLRDEQFF. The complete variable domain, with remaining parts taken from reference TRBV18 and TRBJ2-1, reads NAGVMQNPRHLVRRRGQEARLRCSPMKGHSHVYWYRQLPEEGLKFMVYLQKENIIDESGMPKERFSAEFPKEGPSILRIQQVVRGDSAAYFCASSPGFRLRDEQFFGPGTRLTVL.

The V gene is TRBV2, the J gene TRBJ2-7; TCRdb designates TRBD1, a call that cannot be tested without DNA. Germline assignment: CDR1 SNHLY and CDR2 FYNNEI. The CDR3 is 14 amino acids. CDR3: CASSQDRVVREQYF.

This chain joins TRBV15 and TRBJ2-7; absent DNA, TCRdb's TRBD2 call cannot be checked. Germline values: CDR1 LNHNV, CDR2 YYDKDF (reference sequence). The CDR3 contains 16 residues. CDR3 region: CATSRDAASGGGEQYF.

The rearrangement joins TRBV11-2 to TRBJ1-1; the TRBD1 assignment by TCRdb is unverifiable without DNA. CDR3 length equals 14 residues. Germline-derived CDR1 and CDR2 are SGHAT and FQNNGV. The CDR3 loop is CASSFKGARTEAFF.

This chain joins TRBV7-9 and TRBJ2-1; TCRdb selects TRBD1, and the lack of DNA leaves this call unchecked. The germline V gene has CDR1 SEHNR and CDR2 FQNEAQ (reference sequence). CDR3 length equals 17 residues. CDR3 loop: CASSPGLQVGGYDEQFF.

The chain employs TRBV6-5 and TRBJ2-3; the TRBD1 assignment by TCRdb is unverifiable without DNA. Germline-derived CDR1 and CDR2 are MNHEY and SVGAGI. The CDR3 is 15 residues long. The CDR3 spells CASIPGGSGTDTQYF.

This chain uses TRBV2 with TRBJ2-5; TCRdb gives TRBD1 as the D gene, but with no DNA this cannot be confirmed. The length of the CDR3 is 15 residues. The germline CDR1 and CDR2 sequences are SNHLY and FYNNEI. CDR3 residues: CASSIQGTAQETQYF.

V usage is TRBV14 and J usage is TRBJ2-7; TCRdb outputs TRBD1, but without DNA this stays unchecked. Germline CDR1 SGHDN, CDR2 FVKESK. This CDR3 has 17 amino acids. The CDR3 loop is CASSQPPRHTLPYEQYF.

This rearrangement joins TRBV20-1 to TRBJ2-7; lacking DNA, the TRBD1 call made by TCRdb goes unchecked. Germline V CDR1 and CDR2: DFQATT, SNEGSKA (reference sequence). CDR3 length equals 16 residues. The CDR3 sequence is CSAREKTANSFYEQYF.

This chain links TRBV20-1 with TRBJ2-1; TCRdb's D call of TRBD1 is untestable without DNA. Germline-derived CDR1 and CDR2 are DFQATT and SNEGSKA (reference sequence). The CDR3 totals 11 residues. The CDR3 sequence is CSARVGAEQFF.

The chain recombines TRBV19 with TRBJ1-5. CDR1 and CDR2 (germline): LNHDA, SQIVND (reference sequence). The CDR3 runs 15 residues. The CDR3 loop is CASSNGMVGNQPQHF.

CDR3 loop: CAWRNFLNTEAFF. The V gene is TRBV30, the J gene TRBJ1-1. CDR3 length: 13 residues. Germline values: CDR1 GTSNPN, CDR2 SVGIG (reference sequence).

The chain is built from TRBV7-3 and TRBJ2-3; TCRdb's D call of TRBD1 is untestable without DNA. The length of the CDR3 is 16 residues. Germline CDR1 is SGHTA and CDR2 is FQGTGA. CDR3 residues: CASSPKRGGIGDTQYF.

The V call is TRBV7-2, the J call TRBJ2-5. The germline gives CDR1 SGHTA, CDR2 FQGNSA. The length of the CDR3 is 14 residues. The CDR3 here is CASSFSGGQETQYF.

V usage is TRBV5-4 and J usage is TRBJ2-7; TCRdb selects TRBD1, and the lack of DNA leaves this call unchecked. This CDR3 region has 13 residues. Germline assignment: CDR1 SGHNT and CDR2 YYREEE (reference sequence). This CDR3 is CASSTGGLSEQYF. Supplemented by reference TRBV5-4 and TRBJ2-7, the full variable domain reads ETGVTQSPTHLIKTRGQQVTLRCSSQSGHNTVSWYQQALGQGPQFIFQYYREEENGRGNFPPRFSGLQFPNYSSELNVNALELDDSALYLCASSTGGLSEQYFGPGTRLTVT.

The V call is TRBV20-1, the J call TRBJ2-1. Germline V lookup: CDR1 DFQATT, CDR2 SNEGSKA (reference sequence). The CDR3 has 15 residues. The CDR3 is CSARRAQYGRNEQFF.

CDR3 protein: CASSSRTSAYTDTQYF. The V gene is TRBV6-5, the J gene TRBJ2-3; as DNA is missing, the TRBD2 call by TCRdb cannot be tested. Germline loops: CDR1 MNHEY, CDR2 SVGAGI. The CDR3 extends over 16 amino acids.

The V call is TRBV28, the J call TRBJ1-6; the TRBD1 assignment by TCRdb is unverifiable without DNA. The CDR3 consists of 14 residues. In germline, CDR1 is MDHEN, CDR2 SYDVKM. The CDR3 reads CASTWTATNSPLHF.